This is a list of T cell receptor beta chains from one sample in a study of T cells in tumors after PD-1 blockade. Libraries were prepared by immunoSEQ multiplex PCR; TCRdb keeps only in-frame clonotypes and omits some of them. The profile shows about 16,000 clones, 82% of them singletons. Sequenced here: PBMCs, sampled after anti-PD-1 treatment. These receptors were taken from a human donor with basal cell carcinoma. Both conserved end residues are part of each CDR3. D genes are given only for firm matches. For some rows the clone size is stated as once, few or many, or as a class when expanded; others skip it.

cdr3_nt: TGTGCCAGCAGTGAAGTCCCGGGACAGAACACCGGGGAGCTGTTTTTT
cdr3_aa: CASSEVPGQNTGELFF
d_call: .
v_call: TRBV6-4
j_call: TRBJ2-2
clone_size: .

cdr3_nt: TGTGCCAGCATGAGCGGGTACACCGGGGAGCTGTTTTTT
cdr3_aa: CASMSGYTGELFF
d_call: .
v_call: TRBV2
j_call: TRBJ2-2
clone_size: .

cdr3_nt: TGTGCCAGCAGTTACAGGGGGAACACTGAAGCTTTCTTT
cdr3_aa: CASSYRGNTEAFF
d_call: .
v_call: TRBV6-5
j_call: TRBJ1-1
clone_size: .

cdr3_nt: TGTGCCAGCAGCTCGACAGGGGTTCCCTTCCTGTCTAGCACAGATACGCAGTATTTT
cdr3_aa: CASSSTGVPFLSSTDTQYF
d_call: TRBD1
v_call: TRBV5-5
j_call: TRBJ2-3
clone_size: .

cdr3_nt: TGTGCCAGCAGTCGCATGGGGACAGGTCTCACCGGGGAGCTGTTTTTT
cdr3_aa: CASSRMGTGLTGELFF
d_call: TRBD1
v_call: TRBV28
j_call: TRBJ2-2
clone_size: .

cdr3_nt: TGCGCCAGCAGCCAAGTCACCTCACATTCACCCCTCCACTTT
cdr3_aa: CASSQVTSHSPLHF
d_call: .
v_call: TRBV4-1
j_call: TRBJ1-6
clone_size: .

cdr3_nt: TGCGCCAGCGGGCCCTTGGGGAGCAATCAGCCCCAGCATTTT
cdr3_aa: CASGPLGSNQPQHF
d_call: .
v_call: TRBV5-1
j_call: TRBJ1-5
clone_size: few

cdr3_nt: TGCGCCAGCAGCCAAGTCGCGTATCTCACCTTC
cdr3_aa: CASSQVAYLTF
d_call: .
v_call: TRBV4-1
j_call: TRBJ1-2
clone_size: .

cdr3_nt: TGTGCCAGCAGTTTTCGAGACAGGGGTTATCCCGGGGAGCTGTTTTTT
cdr3_aa: CASSFRDRGYPGELFF
d_call: TRBD1
v_call: TRBV28
j_call: TRBJ2-2
clone_size: few

cdr3_nt: TGTGCCAGCAGCCAAGATATAGCCTGGGAGACCCAGTACTTC
cdr3_aa: CASSQDIAWETQYF
d_call: .
v_call: TRBV3-1/TRBV3-2
j_call: TRBJ2-5
clone_size: once

cdr3_nt: TGTGCCAGCAGCGAATCGGTGGGGCCCCAGCATTTT
cdr3_aa: CASSESVGPQHF
d_call: .
v_call: TRBV6-2/TRBV6-3
j_call: TRBJ1-5
clone_size: few

cdr3_nt: TGTGCCAGCAGCCCACGTCGGTTGATGAACACTGAAGCTTTCTTT
cdr3_aa: CASSPRRLMNTEAFF
d_call: .
v_call: TRBV6-5
j_call: TRBJ1-1
clone_size: .

cdr3_nt: TGTGCCAGCAGCTCGAACGGGTTAGCGGGAGGACCCTACGAGCAGTACTTC
cdr3_aa: CASSSNGLAGGPYEQYF
d_call: TRBD2
v_call: TRBV7-2
j_call: TRBJ2-7
clone_size: .

cdr3_nt: TGTGCCAGCAGTGTAGGAGCGGGGGGTTCAGGCACCGGGGAGCTGTTTTTT
cdr3_aa: CASSVGAGGSGTGELFF
d_call: TRBD2
v_call: TRBV6-1
j_call: TRBJ2-2
clone_size: .

cdr3_nt: TGTGCCAGCAGCCAAAAATTAGCGGGAGTGGGGAATGAGCAGTTCTTC
cdr3_aa: CASSQKLAGVGNEQFF
d_call: TRBD2
v_call: TRBV7-3
j_call: TRBJ2-1
clone_size: once

cdr3_nt: TGTGCCAGCAGCCAAGGGGGGCCCCAGCATTTT
cdr3_aa: CASSQGGPQHF
d_call: .
v_call: TRBV14
j_call: TRBJ1-5
clone_size: once

cdr3_nt: TGTGCCAGCAGCTTAGCCTGGACTAGGGGTACCTACGAGCAGTACTTC
cdr3_aa: CASSLAWTRGTYEQYF
d_call: TRBD2
v_call: TRBV7-2
j_call: TRBJ2-7
clone_size: once

cdr3_nt: TGTGCCAGTATCCCGAGTCAGGGTTCCTATGGCTACACCTTC
cdr3_aa: CASIPSQGSYGYTF
d_call: .
v_call: TRBV19
j_call: TRBJ1-2
clone_size: .

cdr3_nt: TGTGCCAGCAGAAAACAGGGAGATTATGGCTACACCTTC
cdr3_aa: CASRKQGDYGYTF
d_call: .
v_call: TRBV12-3/TRBV12-4
j_call: TRBJ1-2
clone_size: .

cdr3_nt: TGCGCCAGCAGCTTGTGGGGGCCCCAAAGCGCATCTCAGCATTTT
cdr3_aa: CASSLWGPQSASQHF
d_call: .
v_call: TRBV5-1
j_call: TRBJ1-5
clone_size: .

cdr3_nt: TGTGCCTGGACCGGGGACACCTCTGGAAACACCATATATTTT
cdr3_aa: CAWTGDTSGNTIYF
d_call: .
v_call: TRBV30
j_call: TRBJ1-3
clone_size: .

cdr3_nt: TGTGCCAGCAGCTGGAATAGCGGGGGCGGTCAAGAGACCCAGTACTTC
cdr3_aa: CASSWNSGGGQETQYF
d_call: TRBD2
v_call: TRBV5-6
j_call: TRBJ2-5
clone_size: .

cdr3_nt: TGTGCCACCTCCCCCCCCGGGTCCTACGAGCAGTACTTC
cdr3_aa: CATSPPGSYEQYF
d_call: .
v_call: TRBV6-1
j_call: TRBJ2-7
clone_size: .

cdr3_nt: TGTGCCAGCAGCTTACAGAGGAACACTGAAGCTTTCTTT
cdr3_aa: CASSLQRNTEAFF
d_call: .
v_call: TRBV7-3
j_call: TRBJ1-1
clone_size: .

cdr3_nt: TGTGCCAGCAGTTTGTCCGTGGGACAGGGTGGATTATTTGCTGAAGCTTTCTTT
cdr3_aa: CASSLSVGQGGLFAEAFF
d_call: TRBD1
v_call: TRBV14
j_call: TRBJ1-1
clone_size: .

cdr3_nt: TGCGCCAGCAGCCAAGATCGGGACAGGGCTTTCGGGCCCACCTACGAGCAGTACTTC
cdr3_aa: CASSQDRDRAFGPTYEQYF
d_call: TRBD1
v_call: TRBV4-1
j_call: TRBJ2-7
clone_size: .

cdr3_nt: TGTGCCAGTAGTATGGGGCCAGCCCAAGAGACCCAGTACTTC
cdr3_aa: CASSMGPAQETQYF
d_call: .
v_call: TRBV19
j_call: TRBJ2-5
clone_size: .

cdr3_nt: TGTGCCAGCAGCGAAGGGCGAAGATTAGAGCAGTTCTTC
cdr3_aa: CASSEGRRLEQFF
d_call: .
v_call: TRBV7-6
j_call: TRBJ2-1
clone_size: .

cdr3_nt: TGTGCCAGCAGTCCACTTCATGGCGGTGAGCAGTTCTTC
cdr3_aa: CASSPLHGGEQFF
d_call: .
v_call: TRBV12-3/TRBV12-4
j_call: TRBJ2-1
clone_size: .

cdr3_nt: TGTGCCAGCAGGTTACAGGGACAGAATCAGCCCCAGCATTTT
cdr3_aa: CASRLQGQNQPQHF
d_call: TRBD1
v_call: TRBV28
j_call: TRBJ1-5
clone_size: few

cdr3_nt: TGTGCCCGCTGTGATGGGGGGGCGCGGGAGGGGAGCTCCTACAATGAGCAGTTCTTC
cdr3_aa: CARCDGGAREGSSYNEQFF
d_call: TRBD2
v_call: TRBV2
j_call: TRBJ2-1
clone_size: .

cdr3_nt: TGTGCCAGCAGCGTAGCCAGGGCTAGCGGGACCGGGGAGCTGTTTTTT
cdr3_aa: CASSVARASGTGELFF
d_call: TRBD2
v_call: TRBV9
j_call: TRBJ2-2
clone_size: once